The 14 T cell receptor beta chains below were found in one sample sequenced in a study of blood T cell repertoires in COVID-19 (dated by TCRdb to the early 2020s). Libraries were prepared through the immunoSEQ multiplex PCR assay. The clones in this table, taken by TCRdb from immuneACCESS, are in-frame only. Not every clone is retained; where verified, under half of the shortfall comes from an unresolved V gene, and the cause of the rest is unknown. The table for this sample lists some 51,000 clones; approximately 90% of them were counted only once. 2.5% to 3.5% of the sample is in the top ten clones. Sequences were obtained from peripheral blood. The receptor source for this set is a man in his forties or fifties with acute or convalescent COVID-19.

The chain combines TRBV5-5 with TRBJ2-3, with 10 bases matching TRBD2. This CDR3 has 14 amino acids. Losses at the gene ends were 5 bases for V and 3 bases for J; bases not matched to a gene: 3. Germline V gene lookup returns CDR1 SGHKS and CDR2 YYEKEE (reference sequence). CDR3 protein: CASSLAGETDTQYF. CDR3 bases: TGTGCCAGCAGTCTAGCGGGGGAAACAGATACGCAGTATTTT.

This chain uses TRBV5-4 with TRBJ1-3; possible D gene TRBD1, 5 bases. Trimming left V 4 bases short and J 0 bases short, with 14 bases between. Germline CDR1 SGHNT, CDR2 YYREEE (reference sequence). The CDR3 loop spans 16 amino acids. The CDR3 nucleotides read TGTGCCAGCAGCGACGATCTCGGGGGCTCTGGAAACACCATATATTTT. Translation: CASSDDLGGSGNTIYF.

The chain combines TRBV4-2 with TRBJ2-2; 7 bases align to TRBD2. The CDR3 totals 15 residues. Germline CDR1 is LGHNA and CDR2 is YNFKEQ. Trimming cost V 5 bases and J 2 bases; bases outside gene matches: 5. CDR3 sequence (DNA): TGTGCCAGCAGCAATTCGGGACTAAACACCGGGGAGCTGTTTTTT. This gives the protein CASSNSGLNTGELFF.

The chain couples TRBV12-3 or TRBV12-4 to TRBJ2-7; D gene unclear. V lost 3 bases and J 0 bases, leaving 6 bases between the germline ends. The CDR3 runs to 13 residues. The CDR3 sequence is CASSLADSYEQYF. In DNA, the CDR3 is TGTGCCAGCAGTTTGGCAGACTCCTACGAGCAGTACTTC.

The V call is TRBV7-2, the J call TRBJ2-7; TRBD2 matches at 7 bases. The CDR3 runs 15 residues. The germline CDR1 and CDR2 sequences are SGHTA and FQGNSA. The ends lost 4 bases at V and 5 bases at J; junction bases unmatched: 11. CDR3 coding DNA: TGTGCCAGCAGCTCCCCCGGATGGGCGGGGGACGAGCAGTACTTC. Amino acids: CASSSPGWAGDEQYF.

The chain is built from TRBV11-2 and TRBJ2-3; 8 nucleotides agree with TRBD2. With 5 bases clipped from V and 0 bases from J, the junction kept 7 bases outside the gene matches. The CDR3 is made up of 16 amino acids. Germline CDR1 is SGHAT and CDR2 is FQNNGV. The CDR3 reads CASSPWRGASTDTQYF. The DNA of the CDR3 is TGTGCCAGCAGCCCCTGGCGGGGGGCTAGCACAGATACGCAGTATTTT.

This chain uses TRBV14 with TRBJ1-4; 10 bases line up with TRBD1. J was trimmed by 0 bases and V by 0 bases; bases with no gene match: 1. Germline V gene lookup returns CDR1 SGHDN and CDR2 FVKESK. This CDR3 contains 17 residues. The CDR3 bases are TGTGCCAGCAGCCAAGATGGGACAGGGGCAACTAATGAAAAACTGTTTTTT. Translated, it gives CASSQDGTGATNEKLFF.

The J gene is TRBJ2-1, the V gene TRBV10-2; TRBD1 might be the D (8 bases). The length of the CDR3 is 15 residues. Trimming shortened V by 3 bases and J by 10 bases, and 19 bases separated the two germline ends. Germline CDR1 is WSHSY and CDR2 is SAAADI. This chain's CDR3 is CASSEQGGGTKEQFF. The DNA for the CDR3 is TGCGCCAGCAGTGAACAGGGGGGGGGTACAAAAGAGCAGTTCTTC.

This chain links TRBV5-8 with TRBJ2-3, with TRBD2 identical over 11 bases. J was trimmed by 1 base and V by 4 bases; bases with no gene match: 2. The V gene's germline CDR1 is SGHTS and CDR2 YDEGEE. The CDR3 totals 15 residues. CDR3 nucleotide sequence: TGTGCCAGCAGCCCGACTAGCGGGGGCACAGATACGCAGTATTTT. Its translation is CASSPTSGGTDTQYF. Looking up the rest from reference TRBV5-8 and TRBJ2-3 gives the full variable domain: EAGVTQSPTHLIKTRGQQATLRCSPISGHTSVYWYQQALGLGLQFLLWYDEGEERNRGNFPPRFSGRQFPNYSSELNVNALELEDSALYLCASSPTSGGTDTQYFGPGTRLTVL.

This clone was counted between two and nine times. The chain employs TRBV5-1 and TRBJ2-2; D is uncertain. Trimming left V 4 bases short and J 0 bases short, with 10 bases between. This CDR3 comprises 15 residues. CDR1 SGHRS and CDR2 YFSETQ come from the germline V gene. In DNA, the CDR3 is TGCGCCAGCAGCACTGACACCACGAACACCGGGGAGCTGTTTTTT. As protein: CASSTDTTNTGELFF.

The chain employs TRBV3-1 (or the pseudogene TRBV3-2) and TRBJ2-1; 10 positions match TRBD2. This CDR3 comprises 14 residues. The germline gives CDR1 LGHDT, CDR2 YNNKEL (reference sequence). The J segment lost 9 bases and the V segment lost 4 bases, leaving 6 bases of the junction unmatched. CDR3 sequence (DNA): TGTGCCAGCAGCCCAGCGGGGGGGCGCGGTGAGCAGTTCTTC. This translates into CASSPAGGRGEQFF.

This clone has only one observation. V usage is TRBV7-3 and J usage is TRBJ2-2; D perhaps matches TRBD1 (6 bases). Germline V lookup: CDR1 SGHTA, CDR2 FQGTGA. Deletions cut 4 bases from V and 4 bases from J, with 10 bases between. The CDR3 covers 14 residues. The CDR3 nucleotides read TGTGCCAGCAGCTCGACAGGTGCCACCGGGGAGCTGTTTTTT. It yields the protein CASSSTGATGELFF.

The rearrangement joins TRBV2 to TRBJ2-1, with 14 bases lining up with TRBD2. There are 18 residues in the CDR3. Germline CDR1 is SNHLY and CDR2 is FYNNEI. Trimming cost V 4 bases and J 3 bases; bases outside gene matches: 8. The CDR3 coding sequence is TGTGCCAGCAGTGGGACTAGCGGGGGGCCGTACGGCTACAATGAGCAGTTCTTC. This sequence encodes CASSGTSGGPYGYNEQFF.

The chain combines TRBV7-8 with TRBJ2-5, with D perhaps TRBD2 (6 bases). The V gene lost 6 bases and the J gene lost 4 bases, with 15 bases spanning the gap. Germline CDR1 SGHVS, CDR2 FQNEAQ. The CDR3 is made up of 14 amino acids. Here the CDR3 DNA reads TGTGCCAGCAGTTGGTGGCGGGAACCAGAGACCCAGTACTTC. This codes for CASSWWREPETQYF.